This passage covers 14 T cell receptor beta chains from one sample sequenced in a study of T-cell reconstitution after alpha-beta-depleted transplantation in children. During its preparation, the TCRbeta library received unique molecular identifiers. In TCRdb, the PCR reads were re-called with MiXCR into one record per CDR3 protein. Of 900,000 or so distinct CDR3 sequences detected, approximately 15% appear once; the ten largest clones hold around 5.3%. Sequencing was performed on PBMCs, mostly from graft donor cells, taken 360 days after TCRalphabeta/CD19-depleted stem cell transplant. The receptors derive from a male patient younger than 18 who had a stem cell transplant for acute lymphoblastic leukemia, so the T cells may come from the graft donor.

This rearrangement joins TRBV6-1 to TRBJ1-5, with a tentative D call TRBD1 (5 bases). V lost 3 bases, J lost 2 bases, and 14 bases lay in between. Germline V gives CDR1 MNHNS, CDR2 SASEGT. The CDR3 runs 16 residues. CDR3: CASSDLQAWGNQPQHF. The CDR3, as DNA: TGTGCCAGCAGTGACTTACAGGCTTGGGGCAATCAGCCCCAGCATTTT.

The chain recombines TRBV11-2 with TRBJ2-1; TRBD2 might be the D (6 bases). Germline lookup yields CDR1 SGHAT and CDR2 FQNNGV. The CDR3 extends over 12 amino acids. Trimming took 5 bases from V and 9 from J, leaving 11 bases between them. The CDR3 DNA follows: TGTGCCAGCAGCCATCTAGCGAGTGAGCAGTTCTTC. Protein sequence: CASSHLASEQFF.

V usage is TRBV19 and J usage is TRBJ2-7; tentative D call: TRBD1 (6 bases). Germline V gene lookup returns CDR1 LNHDA and CDR2 SQIVND (reference sequence). The ends were cut back, 3 bases at V and 0 bases at J, with 12 bases in the middle. This CDR3 comprises 15 residues. CDR3: CASSIVTGSSYEQYF. The CDR3 DNA sequence: TGTGCCAGTAGTATTGTTACAGGGAGCTCCTACGAGCAGTACTTC.

This clonotype has at least ten counts. The chain recombines TRBV5-6 with TRBJ2-3; 8 bases are a match to TRBD2. Losses at the gene ends were 0 bases for V and 4 bases for J; bases not matched to a gene: 1. CDR3 size: 14 residues. Germline V CDR1 and CDR2: SGHDT, YYEEEE. CDR3 nucleotides: TGTGCCAGCAGCTTGGGACTAGCGCCAGATACGCAGTATTTT. This encodes CASSLGLAPDTQYF.

On this clonotype itself: This sequence may be a read error, since a much larger clone differs from it by one base. The chain recombines TRBV14 with TRBJ2-1, with 11 bases matching TRBD2. Germline CDR1 is SGHDN and CDR2 is FVKESK. CDR3 length equals 15 residues. CDR3 region: CASSQGLAGYNEQLF. The DNA of the CDR3 is TGTGCCAGCAGCCAAGGACTAGCGGGATACAATGAGCAGCTCTTC.

The chain joins TRBV12-3 or TRBV12-4 to TRBJ2-1, with TRBD1 identical over 7 bases. CDR3 length: 11 amino acids. Trimming at V came to 8 bases and at J to 8 bases, leaving 3 bases not matched to a gene. CDR3 DNA sequence: TGTGCCAGCGCCGACAGGGATGAGCAGTTCTTC. Its translation: CASADRDEQFF.

This clonotype came up many times. The chain uses TRBV24-1 and TRBJ2-1; D remains ambiguous. The CDR3 has 12 residues. The V gene lost 2 bases and the J gene lost 7 bases, with 5 bases spanning the gap. Germline CDR1 KGHDR, CDR2 SFDVKD. The DNA of the CDR3 is TGTGCCACCAGTGATTCTCCTAATGAGCAGTTCTTC. This sequence encodes CATSDSPNEQFF.

V gene TRBV18 combines with J gene TRBJ1-1; 8 bases match TRBD1. This CDR3 contains 17 residues. Trimming took 3 bases from V and 4 from J; bases not matched to a gene: 13. In germline, CDR1 is KGHSH, CDR2 LQKENI. The CDR3 region has the DNA TGTGCCAGCTCACCGCTCAGGGGGCTCAGGAAGAGCACTGAAGCTTTCTTT. The encoded protein is CASSPLRGLRKSTEAFF.

This clonotype was recorded many times. The chain has TRBV12-3 or TRBV12-4 and TRBJ2-7; tentatively, D is TRBD1 (6 bases). The CDR3 extends over 15 amino acids. V was trimmed by 5 bases and J by 4 bases, leaving 18 bases between them. CDR3 sequence reads: CASSTMQGLHYEQYF. CDR3 bases: TGTGCCAGCAGTACCATGCAGGGGCTCCATTACGAGCAGTACTTC.

This chain uses TRBV20-1 with TRBJ2-1; no reliable D call. CDR1 DFQATT and CDR2 SNEGSKA come from the germline V gene (reference sequence). The CDR3 is 17 amino acids. The V gene lost 6 bases and the J gene lost 0 bases, with 21 bases spanning the gap. The CDR3 reads CSAKGKVLRSSYNEQFF. In DNA form, the CDR3 reads TGCAGTGCAAAAGGAAAAGTACTCAGAAGCTCCTACAATGAGCAGTTCTTC.

The gene calls are TRBV12-3 or TRBV12-4 and TRBJ2-7, with D possibly called TRBD1 or TRBD2 (5 bases each). Trimming removed 6 bases from V and 5 bases from J, with 17 bases in between. The CDR3 is made up of 14 amino acids. DNA for the CDR3: TGTGCCAGCAGAAGGGGACGAAGAGACCACGAGCAGTACTTC. Translated: CASRRGRRDHEQYF.

This clonotype was seen only a few times. The chain recombines TRBV6-1 with TRBJ2-7; D possibly corresponds to TRBD2 (6 bases). CDR3 length equals 13 residues. Trimming shortened V by 9 bases and J by 1 base, and 13 bases separated the two germline ends. Germline CDR1 reads MNHNS; CDR2 reads SASEGT. Written as DNA, the CDR3 is TGTGCCAGTCACTCGGAGGGGTCCTACGAGCAGTACTTC. Translating it yields CASHSEGSYEQYF.

This clonotype came up a few times. J is TRBJ2-6 and V is TRBV5-1, with no clear D. V dropped 0 bases and J dropped 2 bases, with 9 bases sitting between them. CDR1 SGHRS and CDR2 YFSETQ come from the germline V gene. The CDR3 length is 16 residues. CDR3 nucleotide sequence: TGCGCCAGCAGCTTGGCCTCCCAGGCTGGGGCCAACGTCCTGACTTTC. Amino acid sequence: CASSLASQAGANVLTF.

In its sample, this clonotype was seen once. The junction does not match germline at one end; this may be a read error. V and J are TRBV12-3 or TRBV12-4 and TRBJ2-1, with D possibly TRBD2 on 6 matching bases. This CDR3 has 17 residues. CDR3 in DNA: TGTGCCGGCAGTCCCGTCCTGGGGGGAGAGGGGTACAATGAGCAGTTCTTC. Translating it yields CAGSPVLGGEGYNEQFF.